Sequencing of this T cell receptor (beta chain) was carried out in a study of blood T cell repertoires in COVID-19. Study-wide background: Specimens from acute and convalescent COVID-19 originated in the United States, Italy and Spain.

This clone has a single count. CDR1 is SGHTA, CDR2 FQGNSA, per germline. CDR3 length: 14 residues. V was shortened by 2 bases and J by 0 bases, with 5 bases between the two germline ends. In the authors' methods: The authors estimated nucleated cell counts from reference gene primer amplification. The table came from immunoSEQ multiplex PCR; TCRdb's copy has only in-frame clones and leaves some out. V and J calls and clone size follow that table, whereas D and trimming were derived from the DNA. The data contain around 40,000 clones, around 87% of them singletons. The receptor comes from a man over 45 with active or convalescent COVID-19. The V call is TRBV7-2, the J call TRBJ2-1; no clear D gene. What was sequenced was peripheral blood. CDR3 nucleotide sequence: TGTGCCAGCAGCTTATCGTTCTCCTACAATGAGCAGTTCTTC. Protein sequence: CASSLSFSYNEQFF.